The 25 T cell receptor beta chains below come from one sample, sequenced in a study of blood T cell repertoires in COVID-19. Clones were read by immunoSEQ multiplex PCR, and TCRdb kept only the in-frame ones, dropping some. Among roughly 140,000 clones listed, 70% to 90% were seen once. Source material: peripheral blood. Receptors originate from a woman over 75 with acute or convalescent COVID-19.

The CDR3 nucleotides read TGTGCCAGCAGCGTAGGGGACAGGTTTATGTTGAACACTGAAGCTTTCTTT. Protein: CASSVGDRFMLNTEAFF. This rearrangement joins TRBV9 to TRBJ1-1; 8 bases map to TRBD1. Germline loops: CDR1 SGDLS, CDR2 YYNGEE. The CDR3 spans 17 residues. V trimming: 0 bases; J trimming: 0 bases; junction bases outside the gene matches: 7.

With respect to this clone: Within the sample, other DNA sequences also encode this same CDR3. The chain is built from TRBV7-9 and TRBJ1-2; tentatively, D is TRBD1 (5 bases). CDR1 is SEHNR, CDR2 FQNEAQ, per germline (reference sequence). The CDR3 covers 13 residues. Trimming shortened V by 5 bases and J by 1 base, and 8 bases separated the two germline ends. In DNA form, the CDR3 reads TGTGCCAGCAGCCTCGACAGTAACTATGGCTACACCTTC. Its translation is CASSLDSNYGYTF.

The chain links TRBV19 to TRBJ2-7; 10 bases line up with TRBD1. Trimming cost V 3 bases and J 5 bases; bases outside gene matches: 10. The CDR3 length is 16 residues. Germline V gives CDR1 LNHDA, CDR2 SQIVND (reference sequence). CDR3: CASSIFPRQGANEQYF. Here the CDR3 DNA reads TGTGCCAGTAGTATTTTTCCCCGACAGGGGGCTAACGAGCAGTACTTC.

This chain uses TRBV5-1 with TRBJ2-2; 8 bases fit TRBD2. This CDR3 is 17 amino acids long. V trimming: 0 bases; J trimming: 5 bases; junction bases outside the gene matches: 9. Germline CDR1 reads SGHRS; CDR2 reads YFSETQ. For the CDR3, the DNA is TGCGCCAGCAGCTTGGCCCCCGGGGGGGCGCGGACCGGGGAGCTGTTTTTT. Translating gives CASSLAPGGARTGELFF. Filled out from reference TRBV5-1 and TRBJ2-2, the complete variable domain reads KAGVTQTPRYLIKTRGQQVTLSCSPISGHRSVSWYQQTPGQGLQFLFEYFSETQRNKGNFPGRFSGRQFSNSRSEMNVSTLELGDSALYLCASSLAPGGARTGELFFGEGSRLTVL.

V and J are TRBV20-1 and TRBJ1-1; possibly TRBD1 for D (5 bases). CDR3 length: 10 residues. Germline CDR1 DFQATT, CDR2 SNEGSKA (reference sequence). The ends were cut back, 7 bases at V and 7 bases at J, with 10 bases in the middle. The CDR3, as DNA: TGCAGTGTTAAAACAGGTGAAGCTTTCTTT. Translation gives CSVKTGEAFF.

This chain connects TRBV27 to TRBJ2-3, with TRBD2 matching 15 bases. This CDR3 comprises 17 residues. V shed 2 bases and J 6 bases; nucleotides not matched to a gene: 6. The germline V gene encodes CDR1 MNHEY and CDR2 SMNVEV (reference sequence). The CDR3 loop is CASSLPGTSGGPDTQYF. The DNA of the CDR3 is TGTGCCAGCAGTTTACCCGGGACTAGCGGGGGGCCGGATACGCAGTATTTT.

V gene TRBV5-4 combines with J gene TRBJ1-2; D might be TRBD1 (5 bases). Per the germline V gene, CDR1 is SGHNT and CDR2 is YYREEE (reference sequence). Trimming took off 7 bases at V and 2 bases at J, with 12 bases between the two ends. This CDR3 comprises 13 residues. The CDR3: CASGGVGNYGYTF. The CDR3, as DNA: TGTGCCAGCGGAGGGGTGGGAAACTATGGCTACACCTTC.

This clone has a single count. The rearrangement uses TRBV30 and TRBJ2-1; TRBD2 agrees at 8 bases. CDR3 length: 14 amino acids. Germline assignment: CDR1 GTSNPN and CDR2 SVGIG (reference sequence). The junction had 3 bases not matched to a gene; V was cut back by 3 bases and J by 2 bases. The CDR3 DNA follows: TGTGCCTGGAGGTCAGCGGGGGCCTACAATGAGCAGTTCTTC. This sequence encodes CAWRSAGAYNEQFF. Filled out from reference TRBV30 and TRBJ2-1, the complete variable domain reads SQTIHQWPATLVQPVGSPLSLECTVEGTSNPNLYWYRQAAGRGLQLLFYSVGIGQISSEVPQNLSASRPQDRQFILSSKKLLLSDSGFYLCAWRSAGAYNEQFFGPGTRLTVL.

The chain joins TRBV7-9 to TRBJ2-1, with D hard to call. This CDR3 is built from 13 residues. Germline lookup yields CDR1 SEHNR and CDR2 FQNEAQ (reference sequence). Trimming stripped 0 bases from V and 15 bases from J, with 15 bases between. This chain's CDR3 is CASSLANGPGPFF. The CDR3 DNA reads TGTGCCAGCAGCTTAGCGAATGGGCCTGGGCCGTTCTTC.

The rearrangement uses TRBV18 and TRBJ1-6; D is uncertain. V was shortened by 6 bases and J by 10 bases, with 16 bases between the two germline ends. Germline CDR1 and CDR2: KGHSH and LQKENI. This CDR3 has 14 amino acids. The CDR3 protein is CASSPRRGASPLHF. The DNA for the CDR3 is TGTGCCAGCTCGCCCCGCCGGGGAGCGTCACCCCTCCACTTT. The variable domain in full, completed from reference TRBV18 and TRBJ1-6, reads NAGVMQNPRHLVRRRGQEARLRCSPMKGHSHVYWYRQLPEEGLKFMVYLQKENIIDESGMPKERFSAEFPKEGPSILRIQQVVRGDSAAYFCASSPRRGASPLHFGNGTRLTVT.

The chain employs TRBV6-5 and TRBJ1-2; D might be TRBD1 (6 bases). V was pared by 7 bases and J by 6 bases, with 21 bases between. The CDR3 runs to 15 residues. Germline CDR1 is MNHEY and CDR2 is SVGAGI. The CDR3 reads CASTRGGGGKNGYTF. CDR3 sequence (DNA): TGTGCCAGCACCCGCGGGGGGGGCGGGAAAAATGGCTACACCTTC.

CDR3 sequence: CASSRTGYGYTF. DNA of the CDR3: TGTGCCAGCAGCCGGACAGGGTATGGCTACACCTTC. The V gene is TRBV7-8, the J gene TRBJ1-2, with 8 bases identical to TRBD1. V trimming: 5 bases; J trimming: 5 bases; junction bases outside the gene matches: 1. There are 12 residues in the CDR3. Germline CDR1 reads SGHVS; CDR2 reads FQNEAQ.

As DNA, the CDR3 is TGTGCCAGCTCACCTGGGGGGAGGGGGACTGAAGCTTTCTTT. It specifies CASSPGGRGTEAFF. The V gene is TRBV18, the J gene TRBJ1-1; tentative D call: TRBD1 (6 bases). V lost 3 bases and J 5 bases, leaving 13 bases between the germline ends. Germline V gene sequence: CDR1 KGHSH, CDR2 LQKENI. CDR3 length: 14 residues.

This clone has only one observation. The chain employs TRBV6-5 and TRBJ2-7; possibly TRBD2 for D (6 bases). With 5 bases removed from V and 5 bases from J, the gap between germline ends came to 19 bases. Germline CDR1 MNHEY, CDR2 SVGAGI. This CDR3 has 15 amino acids. The CDR3 here is CASSPTLLANNEQYF. Here the CDR3 DNA reads TGTGCCAGCAGTCCTACCCTACTAGCAAACAACGAGCAGTACTTC.

V gene TRBV9 combines with J gene TRBJ1-4, with TRBD1 as a possible D gene (5 bases). Germline CDR1 and CDR2: SGDLS and YYNGEE. V was cut by 0 bases and J by 1 base, with 10 bases left in between. The CDR3 loop spans 16 amino acids. This chain's CDR3 is CASSVAQGRTNEKLFF. CDR3 DNA: TGTGCCAGCAGCGTAGCCCAGGGAAGAACTAATGAAAAACTGTTTTTT. Variable domain in full (rest from reference TRBV9 and TRBJ1-4): DSGVTQTPKHLITATGQRVTLRCSPRSGDLSVYWYQQSLDQGLQFLIQYYNGEERAKGNILERFSAQQFPDLHSELNLSSLELGDSALYFCASSVAQGRTNEKLFFGSGTQLSVL.

J is TRBJ2-7 and V is TRBV30; 10 bases align to TRBD1. Germline CDR1 GTSNPN, CDR2 SVGIG (reference sequence). V shed 3 bases, J shed 5 bases, and the junction held 7 bases outside the gene matches. The CDR3 runs 14 residues. The DNA for the CDR3 is TGTGCCTGGAGCAGCGACAGGGGGCTGCACGAGCAGTACTTC. Its translation: CAWSSDRGLHEQYF.

V usage is TRBV5-1 and J usage is TRBJ1-2; 7 nucleotides match TRBD1. The germline V gene encodes CDR1 SGHRS and CDR2 YFSETQ. This CDR3 spans 13 amino acids. J lost 8 bases, V lost 7 bases, and 11 bases had no gene match. CDR3 amino acids: CASALDRSIGYTF. The CDR3 bases are TGCGCCAGCGCCCTGGACAGGTCTATCGGCTACACCTTC.

This clone showed up just once. The chain has TRBV20-1 and TRBJ2-5; 9 positions agree with TRBD2. J was trimmed by 1 base and V by 5 bases; bases with no gene match: 8. Germline values: CDR1 DFQATT, CDR2 SNEGSKA (reference sequence). The CDR3 length is 15 residues. CDR3 residues: CSACAGGQIQETQYF. CDR3 bases: TGCAGTGCTTGTGCGGGGGGGCAGATCCAAGAGACCCAGTACTTC.

The chain has TRBV18 and TRBJ2-1; tentative D call: TRBD1 (6 bases). The CDR3 is 16 amino acids. Trimming removed 1 base at V and 5 bases at J, with 15 bases between. CDR1 is KGHSH and CDR2 is LQKENI in the germline V gene. The chain's CDR3 is CASSPQMAGVDNEQFF. The CDR3 DNA follows: TGTGCCAGCTCACCACAGATGGCAGGGGTGGACAATGAGCAGTTCTTC.

V and J are TRBV5-1 and TRBJ2-5, with 7 bases identical to TRBD1. Germline CDR1 is SGHRS and CDR2 is YFSETQ. CDR3 length: 15 residues. V was pared by 0 bases and J by 4 bases, with 6 bases of the junction left unmatched. The CDR3 spells CASSLALSGGETQYF. The CDR3 DNA follows: TGCGCCAGCAGCTTGGCCCTGTCAGGGGGAGAGACCCAGTACTTC.

This clone was seen a few times. The V and J genes are TRBV24-1 and TRBJ1-1, with 7 bases aligning to TRBD1. CDR3 size: 16 residues. The germline gives CDR1 KGHDR, CDR2 SFDVKD. Trimming at V came to 0 bases and at J to 7 bases, leaving 10 bases not matched to a gene. CDR3 coding DNA: TGTGCCACCAGTGATTTGCTAGGACGGACAGGAGGTGAAGCTTTCTTT. This gives the protein CATSDLLGRTGGEAFF.

This clone occurred a few times. V is TRBV5-1 and J is TRBJ1-3, with 7 bases identical to TRBD1. Looked up from germline, CDR1 is SGHRS and CDR2 is YFSETQ. This CDR3 is built from 13 residues. The trim removed 5 bases at V and 2 bases at J, leaving 1 base unmatched. For the CDR3, the DNA is TGCGCCAGCAGTCAGGGGGCTGGAAACACCATATATTTT. This codes for CASSQGAGNTIYF.

V and J are TRBV5-1 and TRBJ2-7; weak D call: TRBD1 (6 bases). Trimming took off 0 bases at V and 4 bases at J, with 17 bases between the two ends. Germline loops: CDR1 SGHRS, CDR2 YFSETQ. CDR3 length equals 16 residues. The CDR3 DNA reads TGCGCCAGCAGCTTGGCCCCACAGGGCCTCCCTTACGAGCAGTACTTC. This translates into CASSLAPQGLPYEQYF.

The rearrangement uses TRBV6-6 and TRBJ2-7; 11 nucleotides match TRBD1. This CDR3 is built from 15 residues. Germline values: CDR1 MNHNY, CDR2 SVGAGI (reference sequence). Trimming took 0 bases from V and 2 from J; bases not matched to a gene: 0. CDR3 amino acids: CASSYSGQGAYEQYF. The CDR3 coding sequence is TGTGCCAGCAGTTACTCGGGACAGGGGGCCTACGAGCAGTACTTC.

This chain links TRBV2 with TRBJ1-2; D possibly corresponds to TRBD1 (5 bases). Trimming shortened V by 7 bases and J by 1 base, and 16 bases separated the two germline ends. The CDR3 loop spans 15 amino acids. CDR1 SNHLY and CDR2 FYNNEI come from the germline V gene. The CDR3 spells CASTQGQGGNYGYTF. CDR3 DNA sequence: TGTGCCAGCACTCAAGGGCAGGGAGGTAACTATGGCTACACCTTC.